This TCR beta chain was captured by sequencing in a study of cytomegalovirus exposure and HLA in healthy donors. Overall study: The same platform was used for the 130 or so validation repertoires as for the 650 to 700 first-cohort repertoires, as reported in a later analysis.

Germline loops: CDR1 LGHNA, CDR2 YSLEER. This CDR3 comprises 15 residues. Germline trimming cut 1 base from V and 4 bases from J; bases unmatched to any gene: 1. Notes on the study in general: The dataset shows that most TCR sequences were rare, while some public TCRs occurred in many donors. The study listed approximately 160 cytomegalovirus-associated TCR beta chains.

Clones were sequenced by immunoSEQ multiplex PCR, and TCRdb holds only the in-frame ones, with some missing. The sample yields 100,000 to 150,000 clones, roughly 89% seen once. Turning to this clone: Its antigen is not identified.

This chain joins TRBV4-3 and TRBJ2-3, with 11 positions matching TRBD2. The sequenced sample was PBMCs. This TCR was sampled from a woman between 18 and 30 years old in good health and CMV-seronegative. CDR3 sequence: CASSQGSGRADTQYF. Here the CDR3 DNA reads TGCGCCAGCAGCCAAGGTAGCGGGAGGGCAGATACGCAGTATTTT.